Listed here are 4 T cell receptor beta chains from one sample, sequenced in a study of beta chain features in type 1 diabetes (dated by TCRdb to between 2018 and 2020). What the study reported, not specific to this receptor: In all four CD4+ subsets, TCRB CDR3 length was moderately but significantly shorter in type 1 diabetes patients.

The library was built by means of the immunoSEQ multiplex PCR assay. The entire amount of isolated RNA was reverse transcribed using the High Capacity cDNA Reverse Transcription Kit, so the sequenced TCRB transcripts were expressed ones. This immuneACCESS table, as held by TCRdb, lists in-frame sequences with V and J called but not all clones. Of the missing ones, under half trace to an unresolved V gene in checked studies; the others have no known cause. This sample is represented by about 700,000 clones; 13% of them were singletons. 0.02% to 0.025% of the sample is held by the ten biggest clonotypes. The antigens for these receptors are not known. Sequencing was performed on naive CD4+ T cells from blood. Explained via the paper, the cell subset or site label denotes: true naive CD4+ T cells. These receptor sequences come from a man between 18 and 35 years old with type 1 diabetes.

The CDR3 sequence: CASSLTGASGNTIYF. The CDR3, as DNA: TGTGCCAGCAGTTTAACAGGGGCCTCTGGAAACACCATATATTTT. The chain carries TRBV6-6 and TRBJ1-3; 7 bases are a match to TRBD1. Germline CDR1 MNHNY, CDR2 SVGAGI (reference sequence). Unmatched junction bases numbered 3, after V lost 4 bases and J lost 0 bases. The CDR3 is 15 amino acids.

The V call is TRBV21-1, the J call TRBJ1-5. TRBV21-1 corresponds to a pseudogene. The CDR3 spans 15 residues. The CDR3 DNA reads as TGTGCCAGCAGTCCCTCCGGGGGGAGCAATCAGCCCCAGCATTTT. Translating gives CASSPSGGSNQPQHF.

The gene calls are TRBV2 and TRBJ1-5; 9 bases fit TRBD1. The CDR3 sequence is 14 residues long. Trimming cost V 4 bases and J 7 bases; bases outside gene matches: 5. CDR1 is SNHLY, CDR2 FYNNEI, per germline. The CDR3 DNA reads TGTGCCAGCAGTGGAGACAGGGGGAGGCAGCCCCAGCATTTT. It encodes CASSGDRGRQPQHF.

A note on this clone: At one of its ends the junction is not consistent with the germline gene, which may arise from a read error. The chain couples TRBV9 to TRBJ2-1; TRBD2 agrees at 8 bases. There are 13 residues in the CDR3. Germline V gene lookup returns CDR1 SGDLS and CDR2 YYNGEE. The CDR3 spells CASSQRGPDEQFF. Here the CDR3 DNA reads TGTGCTAGCAGCCAGCGGGGGCCCGATGAGCAGTTCTTC.